Below, 26 T cell receptor beta chains from the same sample are listed, as sequenced in a study of molecular identifiers for immune sequencing clone quantification. TCRdb processed the PCR reads anew with MiXCR; each CDR3 protein has one entry. The sample contains about 300,000 distinct CDR3 sequences, roughly a fifth of which appear only once. Sequences were obtained from naive CD8+ T cells from blood, with Jurkat cell RNA spiked in. Subset reported: FACS-sorted CD8+CD4-CCR7+CD45RA+ naive T cells. These receptor sequences come from a human donor in good health. Some libraries in this study had Jurkat cell RNA spiked in.

This clonotype was counted many times. V is TRBV5-1 and J is TRBJ1-5; 10 bases are shared with TRBD1. Per germline, CDR1 SGHRS and CDR2 YFSETQ. Trimming took 3 bases from V and 6 from J; bases not matched to a gene: 0. The CDR3 runs to 13 residues. Here the CDR3 DNA reads TGCGCCAGCAGCTGGACAGGGGGTCAGCCCCAGCATTTT. Translating gives CASSWTGGQPQHF.

Concerning this clonotype itself: This may be a read error: a much more frequent sequence differs by one nucleotide. This chain joins TRBV19 and TRBJ2-1; possible D gene TRBD2, 6 bases. CDR1 is LNHDA and CDR2 is SQIVND in the germline V gene (reference sequence). This CDR3 is built from 14 residues. The CDR3 reads CASSTLTSSSERFF. The CDR3 DNA reads as TGTGCCAGTAGTACCCTGACTAGTTCGAGTGAGCGGTTCTTC.

This clonotype was picked up one time. A much larger clonotype is one base distant, so this may be a read error. The chain combines TRBV5-1 with TRBJ2-3; weak D call: TRBD2 (6 bases). Germline values: CDR1 SGHRS, CDR2 YFSETQ. The CDR3 length is 17 residues. CDR3 region: CASGLIPAGSSTDTQYF. The CDR3 DNA sequence: TGCGCCAGCGGCTTGATTCCAGCGGGCTCTAGCACAGATACGCAGTATTTT.

On this clonotype itself: A much larger clonotype is one base distant, so this may be a read error. The CDR3 sequence: CSVEGEGMEYF. CDR3 DNA sequence: TGCAGCGTTGAAGGGGAGGGGATGGAGTACTTC. The V call is TRBV29-1, the J call TRBJ2-7; 7 bases line up with TRBD2. Germline V lookup: CDR1 SQVTM, CDR2 ANQGSEA. The CDR3 extends over 11 amino acids. V shed 1 base, J shed 11 bases, and the junction held 5 bases outside the gene matches.

This clonotype was recorded a few times. The chain recombines TRBV4-3 with TRBJ2-7; D is tentatively TRBD1 or TRBD2 (5 bases each). V was trimmed by 0 bases and J by 3 bases, leaving 12 bases between them. The CDR3 totals 15 residues. Germline V lookup: CDR1 LGHNA, CDR2 YSLEER. The CDR3 DNA is TGCGCCAGCAGCCAAGACAGGGTAGGGAGCTACGAGCAGTACTTC. Protein product: CASSQDRVGSYEQYF.

On this clonotype: At one boundary the junction diverges from the germline segment, which might be a read error. The chain has TRBV7-9 and TRBJ2-7, with D possibly matching TRBD1 (6 bases). CDR1 and CDR2 (germline): SEHNR, FQNEAQ (reference sequence). The CDR3 contains 16 residues. As DNA, the CDR3 is TGTGTCAGCAGCTCAACGCCGGACAGAACCGCCTACGAGCAGTACTTC. This codes for CVSSSTPDRTAYEQYF.

In the case of this clonotype: A much more abundant neighbour one base away suggests this may be a read error. The rearrangement joins TRBV7-2 to TRBJ2-5; TRBD2 agrees at 8 bases. V was clipped by 1 base and J by 7 bases; unmatched bases: 14. This CDR3 comprises 17 residues. Germline assignment: CDR1 SGHTA and CDR2 FQGNSA. In DNA form, the CDR3 reads TGTGCCAGCAGCTTAGTTTTTGGAGCGGGGGCCGGGGGGACCCAGTACTTC. Translation: CASSLVFGAGAGGTQYF. Full variable domain (remainder filled in from reference TRBV7-2 and TRBJ2-5): GAGVSQSPSNKVTEKGKDVELRCDPISGHTALYWYRQSLGQGLEFLIYFQGNSAPDKSGLPSDRFSAERTGGSVSTLTIQRTQQEDSAVYLCASSLVFGAGAGGTQYFGPGTRLLVL.

This clonotype was found many times. The chain combines TRBV12-5 with TRBJ2-7, with TRBD1 matching over 9 bases. V shed 6 bases and J 4 bases; nucleotides not matched to a gene: 7. Germline V gene data show CDR1 as LGHNT and CDR2 as FRNRAP. The CDR3 runs to 14 residues. The CDR3 sequence is CASGPTGGGYEQYF. CDR3 in DNA: TGTGCTAGTGGACCTACAGGGGGCGGGTACGAGCAGTACTTC. Together with reference TRBV12-5 and TRBJ2-7, the CDR3 gives the full variable domain: DARVTQTPRHKVTEMGQEVTMRCQPILGHNTVFWYRQTMMQGLELLAYFRNRAPLDDSGMPKDRFSAEMPDATLATLKIQPSEPRDSAVYFCASGPTGGGYEQYFGPGTRLTVT.

This clonotype was seen ten or more times. V and J are TRBV15 and TRBJ2-5, with D possibly matching TRBD2 (6 bases). The CDR3 runs 11 residues. V was trimmed by 7 bases and J by 5 bases, leaving 8 bases between them. Looked up from germline, CDR1 is LNHNV and CDR2 is YYDKDF (reference sequence). CDR3 DNA: TGTGCCACCAACGCGGGGGAGACCCAGTACTTC. It codes for CATNAGETQYF.

The chain combines TRBV12-3 or TRBV12-4 with TRBJ1-1; weak D call: TRBD1 (5 bases). The V end lost 8 bases, the J end lost 3 bases, and 16 bases lay between the germline ends. The CDR3 loop spans 14 amino acids. The CDR3 region has the DNA TGTGCCAGCGGCACCGCGGGACTGTACACTGAAGCTTTCTTT. This sequence encodes CASGTAGLYTEAFF.

This sequence joins TRBV11-2 and TRBJ2-3, with TRBD2 identical over 10 bases. With 3 bases clipped from V and 0 bases from J, the junction kept 12 bases outside the gene matches. This CDR3 has 19 residues. Looked up from germline, CDR1 is SGHAT and CDR2 is FQNNGV. The CDR3 DNA reads as TGTGCCAGCAGCTTTATCGGCCTAGCGGGGGCCACTAGCACAGATACGCAGTATTTT. Its translation is CASSFIGLAGATSTDTQYF. Filled out from reference TRBV11-2 and TRBJ2-3, the complete variable domain reads EAGVAQSPRYKIIEKRQSVAFWCNPISGHATLYWYQQILGQGPKLLIQFQNNGVVDDSQLPKDRFSAERLKGVDSTLKIQPAKLEDSAVYLCASSFIGLAGATSTDTQYFGPGTRLTVL.

As to this clonotype: A much larger clone lies one base from this, so it may be a read error. The rearrangement joins TRBV29-1 to TRBJ2-7; D is perhaps TRBD1 (5 bases). Trimming removed 4 bases at V and 4 bases at J, with 17 bases between. CDR1 SQVTM and CDR2 ANQGSEA come from the germline V gene. CDR3 size: 14 residues. The CDR3 spells CSVVGEGARYEQYF. The CDR3 coding sequence is TGCAGCGTTGTGGGCGAAGGGGCACGTTACGAGCAGTACTTC.

The CDR3, as DNA: TGTGCCATCAGAAAAACTCCGGATAGCTCCTACGAGCAGTACTTC. It codes for CAIRKTPDSSYEQYF. The rearrangement uses TRBV10-3 and TRBJ2-7; D not resolved. Germline CDR1 ENHRY, CDR2 SYGVKD. The germline V and J ends were trimmed by 6 bases and 0 bases, with 15 bases remaining between them. The CDR3 runs 15 residues.

This clonotype was seen more than once but under ten times. The chain employs TRBV4-3 and TRBJ2-1; 7 nucleotides line up with TRBD2. V shed 0 bases and J 8 bases; nucleotides not matched to a gene: 4. CDR1 is LGHNA, CDR2 YSLEER, per germline. There are 14 residues in the CDR3. The CDR3 spells CASSQDWRGYEQFF. The CDR3 DNA is TGCGCCAGCAGCCAAGATTGGCGGGGGTATGAGCAGTTCTTC.

The chain has TRBV27 and TRBJ2-1; possibly TRBD1 for D (6 bases). This CDR3 contains 15 residues. The germline CDR1 and CDR2 sequences are MNHEY and SMNVEV (reference sequence). The V end was cut by 5 bases, the J end by 5 bases, with 16 bases between. CDR3: CASSRWTAEDNEQFF. The DNA for the CDR3 is TGTGCCAGCAGTCGTTGGACAGCCGAGGACAATGAGCAGTTCTTC.

Turning to this clonotype: A much larger clone lies one base from this, so it may be a read error. The chain joins TRBV28 to TRBJ1-1; TRBD1 might be the D (5 bases). This CDR3 comprises 15 residues. Germline-derived CDR1 and CDR2 are MDHEN and SYDVKM. The CDR3 region is CASNWDPGKGTEALF. The CDR3 nucleotides are TGTGCCAGCAATTGGGACCCCGGCAAGGGCACTGAAGCTCTCTTT.

This clonotype was seen a single time. A much larger clone is a single base away; this may be a read error. The chain employs TRBV6-5 and TRBJ2-7; 9 bases line up with TRBD1. CDR3 size: 14 residues. CDR1 and CDR2 (germline): MNHEY, SVGAGI. The CDR3 spells CASRSPGQGYEQNF. CDR3 in DNA: TGTGCCAGCAGATCTCCGGGACAGGGCTACGAGCAGAACTTC.

Many counts were recorded for this clonotype. The chain couples TRBV7-3 to TRBJ1-3; a weak D match, TRBD1 (5 bases). Germline V gene lookup returns CDR1 SGHTA and CDR2 FQGTGA. This CDR3 is built from 15 residues. Trimming left V 5 bases short and J 0 bases short, with 11 bases between. In DNA, the CDR3 is TGTGCCAGCAGCCTGGGGGGGAGCTCTGGAAACACCATATATTTT. Encoded protein: CASSLGGSSGNTIYF.

Note on this clonotype: Given a much more abundant clone one base away, this may be a read error. V usage is TRBV20-1 and J usage is TRBJ1-5; D perhaps matches TRBD1 (5 bases). The V and J ends lost 4 bases and 0 bases respectively, with 13 bases between them. In germline, CDR1 is DFQATT, CDR2 SNEGSKA (reference sequence). The CDR3 is 15 residues long. DNA of the CDR3: TGCAGTGCTAAATCGGGACGGAATAGCAATCAGCCCCAGCATTTT. Encoded protein: CSAKSGRNSNQPQHF.

This clonotype was observed many times. The genes are TRBV7-9 and TRBJ2-7; TRBD1 matches 7 bases. The CDR3 covers 15 residues. Germline V gives CDR1 SEHNR, CDR2 FQNEAQ (reference sequence). Germline trimming cut 2 bases from V and 3 bases from J; bases unmatched to any gene: 7. DNA for the CDR3: TGTGCCAGCAGCTTACCTGGACAGGAGAGCTACGAGCAGTACTTC. It translates to CASSLPGQESYEQYF.

The sample holds one count of this clonotype. A much larger clone differs from this one at a single base, so this may be a read error. V and J are TRBV12-3 or TRBV12-4 and TRBJ1-1; a possible D gene is TRBD1 (6 bases). CDR3 length equals 14 residues. V lost 2 bases and J 10 bases, leaving 17 bases between the germline ends. CDR3 sequence reads: CASSLLRQVGRAFF. The CDR3 region has the DNA TGTGCCAGCAGTTTACTTAGACAGGTCGGTCGAGCTTTCTTT.

This clonotype was seen a handful of times. This chain connects TRBV6-6 to TRBJ2-5; 7 bases map to TRBD1. There are 16 residues in the CDR3. Trimming took 0 bases from V and 5 from J; bases not matched to a gene: 9. Germline CDR1 and CDR2: MNHNY and SVGAGI (reference sequence). The CDR3 spells CASSYSPTGLEETQYF. The CDR3 region has the DNA TGTGCCAGCAGTTACTCCCCGACAGGGTTGGAGGAGACCCAGTACTTC.

The table lists this clonotype with many counts. The gene calls are TRBV9 and TRBJ2-5; 10 bases map to TRBD2. The CDR3 covers 16 residues. J lost 5 bases, V lost 2 bases, and 9 bases had no gene match. Germline loops: CDR1 SGDLS, CDR2 YYNGEE. The CDR3 nucleotides are TGTGCCAGCAGCGTCGAGGGCCTAGCGGGGGAGGAGACCCAGTACTTC. It is translated as CASSVEGLAGEETQYF.

A word on this clonotype: A much larger clone differs by one base, so this may be a read error. The genes are TRBV12-3 or TRBV12-4 and TRBJ2-3, with D unclear. V lost 6 bases to trimming and J lost 2 bases, with 15 bases between them. The CDR3 has 15 residues. As DNA, the CDR3 is TGTGCCAGCAGCACCCCCCTATCGAACACAGATACGCAGTATTTT. Amino acid sequence: CASSTPLSNTDTQYF.

This clonotype was found many times. The rearrangement joins TRBV6-5 to TRBJ2-7, with 7 bases fitting TRBD2. The germline V gene has CDR1 MNHEY and CDR2 SVGAGI. The CDR3 covers 15 residues. Trimming took 5 bases from V and 2 from J; bases not matched to a gene: 9. CDR3 sequence: CASSQTSVPTYEQYF. CDR3 DNA sequence: TGTGCCAGCAGTCAAACTAGCGTTCCGACCTACGAGCAGTACTTC.

This clonotype showed up just once. A much larger clone sits a single nucleotide away, making a read error possible. The chain recombines TRBV4-3 with TRBJ2-3; no definite D call. This CDR3 is 15 amino acids long. V lost 0 bases, J lost 4 bases, and 11 bases lay in between. Looked up from germline, CDR1 is LGHNA and CDR2 is YSLEER. The CDR3 reads CASSQDAAGPDTQYF. The DNA for the CDR3 is TGCGCCAGCAGCCAAGATGCTGCTGGGCCAGATACGCAGTATTTT.